The clone carrying this T cell receptor (beta chain) has ten or more counts. Its antigen is not identified. For the second PCR, which ran for 7 to 11 cycles, a sample-barcoded 5' primer and a J-beta primer mix were used. Per sample, CDR3-containing paired-end reads numbered at least 2.5 million. TCRdb called the 5' RACE reads again in MiXCR, with one record for every CDR3 protein. The data contain some 730,000 distinct CDR3 sequences, about 20% of them seen just once; the ten biggest clones take up 22%. Peripheral blood from each donor was collected in a volume of about 10 milliliters. Per sample, a minimum of 6 million PBMCs were isolated. These data originate in a study of blood T cells in healthy people across ages. Study-wide points: Across samples, TCR beta diversity tracked strongly with naive T cell percentage.

CDR1 SQVTM and CDR2 ANQGSEA come from the germline V gene. This CDR3 has 11 amino acids. Trimming cost V 2 bases and J 2 bases, with 2 bases left between them. This clonotype was sampled from a man aged 65 to 79 in good health. Sequenced input: blood. The V call is TRBV29-1, the J call TRBJ2-3; D gene uncertain. CDR3 in DNA: TGCAGCGTTGAAAACACAGATACGCAGTATTTT. Its protein product is CSVENTDTQYF.